This T cell receptor beta chain was sequenced for a study of cytomegalovirus exposure and HLA in healthy donors. Study results and limitations: Association of a missense DCLRE1C variant with TCR beta V- and J-gene trimming was reported in a later analysis. Earlier analysis yielded a pattern in which most TCR beta V segments were productive about 87% or about 30% of the time.

Primers for the PCR totalled 60 Vbeta and 13 Jbeta. Generated by immunoSEQ multiplex PCR, the TCRdb table keeps only in-frame clones and is missing some. The table shows roughly 180,000 clones, with over 70% occurring only once. Details on this clone: The antigen is unknown.

The V gene's germline CDR1 is MDHEN and CDR2 SYDVKM. The CDR3 is 15 residues long. V was trimmed by 4 bases and J by 2 bases, leaving 11 bases between them. The sequenced material came from PBMCs. This rearrangement joins TRBV28 to TRBJ2-2; possibly TRBD2 for D (6 bases). The origin of this receptor is a woman aged 55-70 years in good health and CMV-seropositive. This CDR3 reads CASSWGTSNTGELFF. In DNA, the CDR3 is TGTGCCAGCAGTTGGGGGACTTCTAACACCGGGGAGCTGTTTTTT.